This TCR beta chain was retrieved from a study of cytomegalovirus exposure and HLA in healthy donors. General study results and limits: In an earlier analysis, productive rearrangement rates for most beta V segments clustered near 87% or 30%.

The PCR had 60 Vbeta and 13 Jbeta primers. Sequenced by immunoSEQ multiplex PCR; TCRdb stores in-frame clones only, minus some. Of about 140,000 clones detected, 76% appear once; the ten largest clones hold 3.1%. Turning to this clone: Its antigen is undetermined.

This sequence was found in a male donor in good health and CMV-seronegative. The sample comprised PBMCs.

CDR3 in DNA: TGTGCCAGCTCACCTGCACAGCGGGGGGGGGAGCAGTTCTTC. It codes for CASSPAQRGGEQFF. The rearrangement joins TRBV18 to TRBJ2-1, with 10 bases fitting TRBD2. The CDR3 covers 14 residues. Germline trimming cut 3 bases from V and 10 bases from J; bases unmatched to any gene: 6. CDR1 and CDR2 from the germline V gene are KGHSH and LQKENI.